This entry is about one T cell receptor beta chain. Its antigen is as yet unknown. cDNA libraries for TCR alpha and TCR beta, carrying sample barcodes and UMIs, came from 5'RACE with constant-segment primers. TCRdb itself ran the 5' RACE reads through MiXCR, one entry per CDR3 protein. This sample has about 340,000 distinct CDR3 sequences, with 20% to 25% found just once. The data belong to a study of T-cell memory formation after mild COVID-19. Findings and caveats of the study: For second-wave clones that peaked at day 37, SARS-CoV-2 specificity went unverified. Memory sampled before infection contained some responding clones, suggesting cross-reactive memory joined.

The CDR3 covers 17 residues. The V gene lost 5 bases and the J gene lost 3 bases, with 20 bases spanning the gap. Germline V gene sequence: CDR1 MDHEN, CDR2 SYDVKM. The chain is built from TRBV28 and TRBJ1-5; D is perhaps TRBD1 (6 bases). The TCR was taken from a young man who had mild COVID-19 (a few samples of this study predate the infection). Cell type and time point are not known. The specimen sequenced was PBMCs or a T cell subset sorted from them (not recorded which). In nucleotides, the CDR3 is TGTGCCAGCAGTGCCGCCGGCGGGGGGGGCGACAATCAGCCCCAGCATTTT. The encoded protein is CASSAAGGGGDNQPQHF. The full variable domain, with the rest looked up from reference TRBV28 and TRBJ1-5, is DVKVTQSSRYLVKRTGEKVFLECVQDMDHENMFWYRQDPGLGLRLIYFSYDVKMKEKGDIPEGYSVSREKKERFSLILESASTNQTSMYLCASSAAGGGGDNQPQHFGDGTRLSIL.